Each of the 23 T cell receptor beta chains below was sequenced from the same sample in a study of T cells in Graves' hyperthyroidism and ophthalmopathy. TCR beta CDR3 regions were amplified from RNA. An initial round of RT-PCR targeting the TCR CDR3 relied on the HTBI primer set. TCRdb analysed the multiplex PCR reads with MiXCR anew, one entry per CDR3 protein. The table includes 600,000 to 700,000 distinct CDR3 sequences, about 45% detected once. Source material: peripheral blood or thyroid tissue (not recorded which). These receptors all come from an adult man with Graves' disease, either hyperthyroidism or ophthalmopathy (not recorded which).

This clonotype was counted at least ten times. This chain joins TRBV9 and TRBJ1-3; no definite D call. Trimming left V 3 bases short and J 0 bases short, with 4 bases between. The V gene's germline CDR1 is SGDLS and CDR2 YYNGEE. The CDR3 is 13 residues long. The CDR3 region has the DNA TGTGCCAGCAGCGACAGCTCTGGAAACACCATATATTTT. Translating it yields CASSDSSGNTIYF.

Comment on this clonotype: Given a much more abundant clone one base away, this may be a read error. The chain carries TRBV2 and TRBJ1-3, with TRBD1 matching over 8 bases. The CDR3 runs to 17 residues. The V segment lost 3 bases and the J segment 0 bases; nucleotides outside the gene matches: 7. Germline V lookup: CDR1 SNHLY, CDR2 FYNNEI. CDR3 loop: CASSDGRQGSSGNTIYF. DNA for the CDR3: TGTGCCAGCAGTGATGGAAGACAGGGGAGCTCTGGAAACACCATATATTTT.

This clonotype has only a few counts. The CDR3 loop is CASSFEAPNYGYTF. CDR3 coding DNA: TGTGCCAGCAGCTTCGAGGCTCCTAACTATGGCTACACCTTC. V and J are TRBV7-9 and TRBJ1-2, with D hard to call. This CDR3 is 14 amino acids long. Germline loops: CDR1 SEHNR, CDR2 FQNEAQ (reference sequence). Trimming left V 3 bases short and J 0 bases short, with 8 bases between.

The genes are TRBV15 and TRBJ1-5; weak D call: TRBD1 (5 bases). The CDR3 runs to 13 residues. In germline, CDR1 is LNHNV, CDR2 YYDKDF (reference sequence). V was cut by 6 bases and J by 7 bases, with 13 bases left in between. CDR3 protein: CATRTQRGQPQHF. CDR3 nucleotides: TGTGCCACCAGAACTCAGAGGGGCCAGCCCCAGCATTTT. Looking up the rest from reference TRBV15 and TRBJ1-5 gives the full variable domain: DAMVIQNPRYQVTQFGKPVTLSCSQTLNHNVMYWYQQKSSQAPKLLFHYYDKDFNNEADTPDNFQSRRPNTSFCFLDIRSPGLGDTAMYLCATRTQRGQPQHFGDGTRLSIL.

This clonotype occurred once. This chain links TRBV7-2 with TRBJ1-2; D gene unclear. Germline loops: CDR1 SGHTA, CDR2 FQGNSA. The CDR3 has 12 residues. Trimming took 2 bases from V and 12 from J, leaving 13 bases between them. DNA for the CDR3: TGTGCCAGCAGCTTAATAGGGTCAGGAAACACCTTC. Translated, it gives CASSLIGSGNTF. The full variable domain, rest sourced from reference TRBV7-2 and TRBJ1-2, is GAGVSQSPSNKVTEKGKDVELRCDPISGHTALYWYRQSLGQGLEFLIYFQGNSAPDKSGLPSDRFSAERTGGSVSTLTIQRTQQEDSAVYLCASSLIGSGNTFGSGTRLTVV.

This clonotype was recorded only once. V is TRBV29-1 and J is TRBJ1-3; D is unclear. Germline V gives CDR1 SQVTM, CDR2 ANQGSEA. V lost 8 bases to trimming and J lost 0 bases, with 11 bases between them. This CDR3 contains 13 residues. Here the CDR3 reads CSLVSSSGNTIYF. The CDR3 DNA follows: TGCAGCTTGGTATCGAGCTCTGGAAACACCATATATTTT.

This clonotype was picked up many times. The V gene is TRBV7-9, the J gene TRBJ1-6; TRBD1 matches at 9 bases. This CDR3 is built from 15 residues. The V and J ends lost 6 bases and 9 bases, in that order; junction bases with no gene match: 9. Germline lookup yields CDR1 SEHNR and CDR2 FQNEAQ (reference sequence). Here the CDR3 reads CASRTAGTGSSPLHF. The CDR3 DNA reads as TGTGCCAGCAGAACCGCCGGGACAGGGAGTTCACCCCTCCACTTT.

This clonotype was detected ten times or more. This chain joins TRBV2 and TRBJ2-5; D is ambiguous. V lost 1 base, J lost 2 bases, and 11 bases lay in between. This CDR3 has 15 residues. Germline CDR1 is SNHLY and CDR2 is FYNNEI. The CDR3 sequence is CASSEERYGQETQYF. In nucleotides, the CDR3 is TGTGCCAGCAGTGAAGAGAGGTACGGTCAAGAGACCCAGTACTTC.

V usage is TRBV12-3 or TRBV12-4 and J usage is TRBJ1-3, with D perhaps matching TRBD1 (5 bases). The CDR3 is made up of 14 amino acids. Trimming cost V 3 bases and J 4 bases, with 10 bases left between them. The chain's CDR3 is CASSLGELGNTIYF. The CDR3 bases are TGTGCCAGCAGTTTGGGGGAGCTGGGAAACACCATATATTTT.

The chain couples TRBV10-3 to TRBJ2-3, with no clear D. Trimming took off 5 bases at V and 0 bases at J, with 9 bases between the two ends. The CDR3 length is 14 residues. Germline V gene lookup returns CDR1 ENHRY and CDR2 SYGVKD. The CDR3 nucleotides read TGTGCCATCAGTATCCCACATAGCACAGATACGCAGTATTTT. The encoded protein is CAISIPHSTDTQYF.

At least ten counts were recorded for this clonotype. J is TRBJ2-5 and V is TRBV7-9, with 10 bases matching TRBD2. The CDR3 has 14 amino acids. The germline gives CDR1 SEHNR, CDR2 FQNEAQ (reference sequence). V was pared by 4 bases and J by 1 base, with 0 bases of the junction left unmatched. CDR3: CASSSSGSQETQYF. CDR3 DNA sequence: TGTGCCAGCAGCTCTAGCGGGAGCCAAGAGACCCAGTACTTC.

This clonotype came up many times. The J gene is TRBJ2-7, the V gene TRBV2; 10 bases line up with TRBD1. The J segment lost 1 base and the V segment lost 4 bases, leaving 1 base of the junction unmatched. Germline V lookup: CDR1 SNHLY, CDR2 FYNNEI. The CDR3 has 14 amino acids. Here the CDR3 DNA reads TGTGCCAGCAGTGGACAGGGGGCTTCCTACGAGCAGTACTTC. Translating gives CASSGQGASYEQYF.

The V and J genes are TRBV2 and TRBJ2-3, with D tentatively TRBD1 or TRBD2 (6 bases each). The CDR3 consists of 13 residues. Germline lookup yields CDR1 SNHLY and CDR2 FYNNEI. V gave up 2 bases and J gave up 10 bases, with 13 bases separating them. The CDR3 coding sequence is TGTGCCAGCAGTGAACCGGGGGCTCCCGCGCAGTATTTT. This sequence encodes CASSEPGAPAQYF. Full variable domain (outside the CDR3, taken from reference TRBV2 and TRBJ2-3): EPEVTQTPSHQVTQMGQEVILRCVPISNHLYFYWYRQILGQKVEFLVSFYNNEISEKSEIFDDQFSVERPDGSNFTLKIRSTKLEDSAMYFCASSEPGAPAQYFGPGTRLTVL.

Concerning this clonotype itself: A read error may account for a junction end that differs from germline. The J gene is TRBJ1-6, the V gene TRBV7-8; D gene ambiguous. Germline-derived CDR1 and CDR2 are SGHVS and FQNEAQ. The CDR3 is made up of 16 amino acids. The CDR3 spells CASSQVGEGYNSPLHF. DNA for the CDR3: TGCGCCAGCAGCCAAGTAGGCGAGGGTTATAATTCACCCCTCCACTTT.

The chain joins TRBV20-1 to TRBJ1-5; TRBD1 is a possible D gene (6 bases). The CDR3 runs 15 residues. V was shortened by 5 bases and J by 4 bases, with 18 bases between the two germline ends. Germline V gives CDR1 DFQATT, CDR2 SNEGSKA (reference sequence). The CDR3 region has the DNA TGCAGTGCTTTTCACGGGGGCTTAAGTAATCAGCCCCAGCATTTT. It specifies CSAFHGGLSNQPQHF.

This clonotype has more than one count but fewer than ten. This chain connects TRBV29-1 to TRBJ1-1; 7 bases are a match to TRBD1. V was pared by 6 bases and J by 0 bases, with 7 bases of the junction left unmatched. Germline lookup yields CDR1 SQVTM and CDR2 ANQGSEA. This CDR3 comprises 14 residues. The DNA of the CDR3 is TGCAGCGTACAGGGGCGGCCCATGAACACTGAAGCTTTCTTT. Its translation: CSVQGRPMNTEAFF. Based on the CDR3 plus reference TRBV29-1 and TRBJ1-1, the full variable domain is SAVISQKPSRDICQRGTSLTIQCQVDSQVTMMFWYRQQPGQSLTLIATANQGSEATYESGFVIDKFPISRPNLTFSTLTVSNMSPEDSSIYLCSVQGRPMNTEAFFGQGTRLTVV.

In this sample, this clonotype turned up many times. The genes are TRBV15 and TRBJ2-7, with D hard to call. Germline CDR1 is LNHNV and CDR2 is YYDKDF (reference sequence). V was trimmed by 0 bases and J by 2 bases, leaving 8 bases between them. The length of the CDR3 is 14 residues. The CDR3 loop reads CATSRERDTYEQYF. The CDR3 nucleotides are TGTGCCACCAGCAGAGAAAGGGATACCTACGAGCAGTACTTC.

This clonotype was observed once. V and J are TRBV7-3 and TRBJ2-5; D may be TRBD1 (8 bases). Germline CDR1 is SGHTA and CDR2 is FQGTGA. The CDR3 has 16 residues. V lost 5 bases and J 5 bases, leaving 21 bases between the germline ends. CDR3 protein: CASSPKYKQGGETQYF. Here the CDR3 DNA reads TGTGCCAGCAGCCCAAAATACAAACAGGGGGGGGAGACCCAGTACTTC.

The chain employs TRBV25-1 and TRBJ1-2, with 8 bases aligning to TRBD1. This CDR3 contains 14 residues. Looked up from germline, CDR1 is MGHDK and CDR2 is SYGVNS. J lost 3 bases, V lost 8 bases, and 8 bases had no gene match. The CDR3 coding sequence is TGTGCCAGCTCACCAGAGACAGGGGACTATGGCTACACCTTC. It specifies CASSPETGDYGYTF.

This chain uses TRBV9 with TRBJ1-2; TRBD1 might be the D (6 bases). The CDR3 is 13 amino acids. V dropped 7 bases and J dropped 4 bases, with 14 bases sitting between them. Germline assignment: CDR1 SGDLS and CDR2 YYNGEE. The CDR3 DNA reads TGTGCCAGCCAGACGTCAGGGGTCTATGGCTACACCTTC. Its translation is CASQTSGVYGYTF.

The J gene is TRBJ1-1, the V gene TRBV13; 7 bases match TRBD1. The trim removed 0 bases at V and 5 bases at J, leaving 6 bases unmatched. The CDR3 loop spans 15 amino acids. The germline V gene encodes CDR1 PRHDT and CDR2 FYEKMQ (reference sequence). The CDR3 region is CASSLGLRQGTEAFF. DNA of the CDR3: TGTGCCAGCAGCTTAGGCCTGCGACAGGGAACTGAAGCTTTCTTT. The variable domain in full, completed from reference TRBV13 and TRBJ1-1, reads AAGVIQSPRHLIKEKRETATLKCYPIPRHDTVYWYQQGPGQDPQFLISFYEKMQSDKGSIPDRFSAQQFSDYHSELNMSSLELGDSALYFCASSLGLRQGTEAFFGQGTRLTVV.

Details on this clonotype: Because the CDR3 is missing its conserved closing phenylalanine or tryptophan, this is likely a read error. Because the CDR3's place on the DNA is in doubt, the DNA is left out and the CDR3 is given as listed by TCRdb. The chain combines TRBV20-1 with TRBJ2-5; the listed D gene, TRBD1, was not tested against the DNA. The CDR3 spans 16 residues, counting both ends. Germline CDR1 and CDR2: DFQATT and SNEGSKA (reference sequence). The CDR3 loop reads CSAPRGEVLYGYTFGS.

The J gene is TRBJ2-5, the V gene TRBV30; D may be TRBD2 (7 bases). Germline CDR1 and CDR2: GTSNPN and SVGIG (reference sequence). This CDR3 has 13 amino acids. V shed 4 bases and J shed 5 bases, with 14 bases lying between them. The CDR3 sequence: CAWNWGGDETQYF. The CDR3 DNA is TGTGCCTGGAATTGGGGGGGCGATGAGACCCAGTACTTC.